The T cell receptor (beta chain) under discussion was sequenced for a study of shared clonotypes between healthy human individuals. A note on this clone: The antigen is unknown.

Each PCR replicate from the sorted subsets contained about 200 ng DNA, which is some 32,000 T cell genomes. Source study methods: ImmunoSEQ junction-only sequences lacked quality scores, so their filtering differed. Here immunoSEQ multiplex PCR was the method, and the copy in TCRdb shows in-frame clones only, minus some. That table supplies the V and J calls and clone size; D and trimming were determined from the DNA. The sample includes approximately 940,000 clones, 70% to 85% of them seen just once. CDR1 is SEHNR and CDR2 is FQNEAQ in the germline V gene (reference sequence). This CDR3 is 14 amino acids long. Trimming shortened V by 3 bases and J by 3 bases, and 8 bases separated the two germline ends. Study conclusions and caveats: Several donors shared around 5.2% of their naive CD4 clonotypes.

The healthy adult donors were HIV-negative and reported no recent acute infections or vaccinations. J is TRBJ1-4 and V is TRBV7-9; D uncertain. Sample: memory CD4+ T cells sorted from blood. Subset reported: CD45RA-negative fraction. This TCR derives from a man aged 18 to 29 in good health. The CDR3 nucleotides read TGTGCCAGCAGCTTTTGGCAGCCTAATGAAAAACTGTTTTTT. Amino acid sequence: CASSFWQPNEKLFF.